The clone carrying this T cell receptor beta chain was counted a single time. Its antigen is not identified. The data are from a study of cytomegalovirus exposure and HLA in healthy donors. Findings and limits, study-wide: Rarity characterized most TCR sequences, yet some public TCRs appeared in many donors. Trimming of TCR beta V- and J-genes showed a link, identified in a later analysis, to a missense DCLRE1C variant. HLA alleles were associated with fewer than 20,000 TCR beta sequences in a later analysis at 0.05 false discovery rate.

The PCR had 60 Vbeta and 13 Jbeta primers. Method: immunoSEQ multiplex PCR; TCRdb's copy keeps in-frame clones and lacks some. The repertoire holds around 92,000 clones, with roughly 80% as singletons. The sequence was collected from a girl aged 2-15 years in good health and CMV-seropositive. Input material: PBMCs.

The CDR3 DNA follows: TGTGCCAGCAGGCCTTGGGGGGGCGACGGCTACACCTTC. Residues: CASRPWGGDGYTF. This chain uses TRBV28 with TRBJ1-2; a possible D gene is TRBD1 (6 bases). The CDR3 has 13 residues. Germline V gene data show CDR1 as MDHEN and CDR2 as SYDVKM. Trimming shortened V by 6 bases and J by 8 bases, and 16 bases separated the two germline ends.